The clone carrying this T cell receptor beta chain turned up a few times. The antigen remains undetermined. Trimming at V came to 8 bases and at J to 1 base, leaving 5 bases not matched to a gene. CDR3 length equals 14 residues. CDR1 is ENHRY and CDR2 is SYGVKD in the germline V gene. Total RNA, at least 5.5 micrograms per sample, was extracted from PBMCs. The data stem from a study of blood T cells in healthy people across ages. Through a sample-barcoded 5' primer and a J-beta primer mix, a second PCR was run for 7 to 11 cycles. Via MiXCR, TCRdb re-called the 5' RACE reads, giving one row per CDR3 protein. The sample records under 1,000,000 distinct CDR3 sequences, under 40% being singletons. Findings and limits, study-wide: Fewer expanded clones and more diversity marked long-lived versus aged donors.

The specimen sequenced was blood. The chain employs TRBV10-3 and TRBJ1-1; TRBD1 aligns across 9 bases. The clonotype comes from a man between 18 and 35 years old in good health. CDR3 nucleotide sequence: TGTGCCATCGGGCTGGACAGGGGGAACACTGAAGCTTTCTTT. This encodes CAIGLDRGNTEAFF.